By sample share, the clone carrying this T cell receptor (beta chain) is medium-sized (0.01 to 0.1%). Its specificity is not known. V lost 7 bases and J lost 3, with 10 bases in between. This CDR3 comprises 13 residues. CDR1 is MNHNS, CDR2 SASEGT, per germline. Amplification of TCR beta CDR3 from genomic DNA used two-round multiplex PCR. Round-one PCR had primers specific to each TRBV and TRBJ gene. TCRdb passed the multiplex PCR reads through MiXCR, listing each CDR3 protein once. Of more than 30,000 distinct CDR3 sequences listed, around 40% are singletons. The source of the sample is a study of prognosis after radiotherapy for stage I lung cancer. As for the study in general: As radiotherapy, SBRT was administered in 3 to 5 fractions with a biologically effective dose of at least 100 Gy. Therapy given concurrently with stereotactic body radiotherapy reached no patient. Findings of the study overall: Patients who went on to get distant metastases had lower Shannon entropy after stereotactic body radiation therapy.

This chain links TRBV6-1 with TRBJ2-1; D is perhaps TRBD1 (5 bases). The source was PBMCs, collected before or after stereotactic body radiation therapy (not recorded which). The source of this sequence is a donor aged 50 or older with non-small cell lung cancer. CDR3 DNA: TGTGCCAGCACTCAGGGCAGCTACAATGAGCAGTTCTTC. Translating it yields CASTQGSYNEQFF.